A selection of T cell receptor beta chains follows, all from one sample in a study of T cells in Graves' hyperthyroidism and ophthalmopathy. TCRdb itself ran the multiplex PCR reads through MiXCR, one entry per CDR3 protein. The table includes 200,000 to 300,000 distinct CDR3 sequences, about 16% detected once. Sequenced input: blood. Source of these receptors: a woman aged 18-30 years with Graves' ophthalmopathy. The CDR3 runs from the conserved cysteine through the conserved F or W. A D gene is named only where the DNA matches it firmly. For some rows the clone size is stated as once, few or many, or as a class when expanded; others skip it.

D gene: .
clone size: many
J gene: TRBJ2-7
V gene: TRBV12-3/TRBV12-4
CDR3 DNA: TGTGCCAGCAGTTTCCGGCAATACTACGAGCAGTACTTC
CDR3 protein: CASSFRQYYEQYF

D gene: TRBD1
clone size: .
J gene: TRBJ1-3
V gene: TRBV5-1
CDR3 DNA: TGCGCCAGCAGCTGGTCAGACAGGGACTCTGGAAACACCATATATTTT
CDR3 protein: CASSWSDRDSGNTIYF

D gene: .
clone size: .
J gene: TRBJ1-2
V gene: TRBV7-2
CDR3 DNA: TGTGCCAGCAGCTTAATCGCGGGGGGCGCGAACTATGGCTACACCTTC
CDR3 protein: CASSLIAGGANYGYTF

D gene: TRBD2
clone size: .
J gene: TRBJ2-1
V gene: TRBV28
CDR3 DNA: TGTGCCAGCAACCCAACGGTGAGGACTAGCGGGGGGGAAAGCAATGAGCAGTTCTTC
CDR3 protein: CASNPTVRTSGGESNEQFF

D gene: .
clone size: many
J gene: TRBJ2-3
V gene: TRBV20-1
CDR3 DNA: TGCAGTGCTAGTGGTGGGGGGTACCGCACAGATACGCAGTATTTT
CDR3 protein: CSASGGGYRTDTQYF

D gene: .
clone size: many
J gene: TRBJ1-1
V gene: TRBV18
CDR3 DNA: TGTGCCAGCTCACCGACGAGGTCAGCCATGAACACTGAAGCTTTCTTT
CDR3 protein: CASSPTRSAMNTEAFF

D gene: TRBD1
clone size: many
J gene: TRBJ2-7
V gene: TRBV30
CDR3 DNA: TGTGCCTGGGGGGACAGCTACGAGCAGTACTTC
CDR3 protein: CAWGDSYEQYF

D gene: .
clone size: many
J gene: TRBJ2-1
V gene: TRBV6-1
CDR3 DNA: TGTGCCAGCAGGGACTACTACAATGAGCAGTTCTTC
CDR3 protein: CASRDYYNEQFF

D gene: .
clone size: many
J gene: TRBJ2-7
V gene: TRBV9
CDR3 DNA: TGTGCCAGCAGCACCCGGGACATCTCCTACGAGCAGTACTTC
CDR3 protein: CASSTRDISYEQYF

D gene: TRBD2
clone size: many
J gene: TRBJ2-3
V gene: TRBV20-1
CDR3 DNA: TGCAGTGCCTTACTAGCGGGGAGGGATAATACGCAGTATTTT
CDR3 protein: CSALLAGRDNTQYF

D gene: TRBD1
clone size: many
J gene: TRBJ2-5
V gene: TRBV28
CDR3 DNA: TGTGCCAGCGTTGGGAATGTCAGGGGGCGAGGTGAGACCCAGTACTTC
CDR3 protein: CASVGNVRGRGETQYF

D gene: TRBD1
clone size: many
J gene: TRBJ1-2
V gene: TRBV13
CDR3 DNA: TGTGCCAGCAGCTCTAGAACGGGGACAGGTTATGGCTACACCTTC
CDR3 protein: CASSSRTGTGYGYTF

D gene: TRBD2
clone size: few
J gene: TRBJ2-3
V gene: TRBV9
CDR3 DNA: TGTGCCAGCAGCGTAGGACTAGCGGGAGTAGGTTGGGATACGCAGTATTTT
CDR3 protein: CASSVGLAGVGWDTQYF

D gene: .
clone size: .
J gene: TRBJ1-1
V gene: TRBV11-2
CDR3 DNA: TGTGCCAGCGCTAGGTCGGGGCCTGAAGCTTTCTTT
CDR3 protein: CASARSGPEAFF

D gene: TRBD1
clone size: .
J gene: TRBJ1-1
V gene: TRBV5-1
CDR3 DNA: TGCGCCAGCAGCCTAGGGACAGGGGGCGTGGGTACTGAAGCTTTCTTT
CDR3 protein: CASSLGTGGVGTEAFF

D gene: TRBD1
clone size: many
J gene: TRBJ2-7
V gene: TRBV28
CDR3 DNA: TGTGCCAGCAGGATACAGGGGTTTTCCTACGAGCAGTACTTC
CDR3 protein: CASRIQGFSYEQYF

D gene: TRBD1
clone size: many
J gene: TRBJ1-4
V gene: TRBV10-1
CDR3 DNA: TGCGCCAGCAGGGGACAGGGGGCGTCGGAAAAACTGTTTTTT
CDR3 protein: CASRGQGASEKLFF

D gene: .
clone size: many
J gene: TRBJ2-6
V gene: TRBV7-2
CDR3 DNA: TGTGCCAGCAGCTTAGAAAGGACTGGGGCCAACGTCCTGACTTTC
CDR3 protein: CASSLERTGANVLTF

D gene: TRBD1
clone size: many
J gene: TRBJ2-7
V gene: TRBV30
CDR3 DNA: TGTGCCTGGAGCGGAACAGGGGGAAAGGTTAACGAGCAGTACTTC
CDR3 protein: CAWSGTGGKVNEQYF

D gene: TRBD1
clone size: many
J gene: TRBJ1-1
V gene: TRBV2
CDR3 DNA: TGTGCCAGCAGCACAGGGGTTAACACTGAAGCTTTCTTT
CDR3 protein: CASSTGVNTEAFF

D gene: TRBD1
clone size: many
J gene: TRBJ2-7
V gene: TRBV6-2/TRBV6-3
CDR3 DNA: TGTGCCAGCAGTTACTCGATTGGCGACAGGGAAGCCTACGAGCAGTACTTC
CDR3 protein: CASSYSIGDREAYEQYF

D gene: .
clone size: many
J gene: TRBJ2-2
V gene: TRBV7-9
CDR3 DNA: TGTGCCAGCAGCTTTCGGGGGGCTGGGACCGGGGAGCTGTTTTTT
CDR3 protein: CASSFRGAGTGELFF

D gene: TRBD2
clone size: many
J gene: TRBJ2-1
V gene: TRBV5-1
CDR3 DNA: TGCGCCAGCAGACCGCCGGGACTAGCGGGGGGTGAGCAGTTCTTC
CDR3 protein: CASRPPGLAGGEQFF

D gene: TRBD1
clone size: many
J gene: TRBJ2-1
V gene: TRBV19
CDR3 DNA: TGTGCCAGTAGTCCGACAGGGGACGGCAATGAGCAGTTCTTC
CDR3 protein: CASSPTGDGNEQFF

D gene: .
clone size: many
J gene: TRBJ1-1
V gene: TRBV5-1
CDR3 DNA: TGCGCCAGCAGCCACCAGCCTGAAGCTTTCTTT
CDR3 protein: CASSHQPEAFF

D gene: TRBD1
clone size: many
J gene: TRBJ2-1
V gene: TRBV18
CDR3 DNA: TGTGCCAGCTCACCATCACAGGGGGTTTTGAATGAGCAGTTCTTC
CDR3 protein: CASSPSQGVLNEQFF

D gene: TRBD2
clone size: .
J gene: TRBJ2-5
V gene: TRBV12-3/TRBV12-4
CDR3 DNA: TGTGCCAGCAGTTTAGTAAGCGGGGGTAGCCAAGAGACCCAGTACTTC
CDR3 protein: CASSLVSGGSQETQYF

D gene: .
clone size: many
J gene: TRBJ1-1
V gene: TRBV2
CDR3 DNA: TGTGCCAGCAGCATGGACAGACTGAATAATGCTTTCTTT
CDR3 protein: CASSMDRLNNAFF

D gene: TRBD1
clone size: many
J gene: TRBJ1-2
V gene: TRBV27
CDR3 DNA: TGTGCCAGCCGATCACAGGACAGGGTCGGCTACACCTTC
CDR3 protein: CASRSQDRVGYTF

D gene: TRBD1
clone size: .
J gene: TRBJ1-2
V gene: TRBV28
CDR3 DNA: TGTGCCAGCAGTTCTCTCGGGACAGGGCGGAACTATGGCTACACCTTC
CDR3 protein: CASSSLGTGRNYGYTF

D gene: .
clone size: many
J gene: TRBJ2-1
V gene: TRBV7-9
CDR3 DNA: TGTGCCAGCAGCTCCGGGGTCATGTCACCTAACAATGAGCAGTTCTTC
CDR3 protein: CASSSGVMSPNNEQFF

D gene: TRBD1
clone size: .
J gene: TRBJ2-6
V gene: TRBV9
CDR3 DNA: TGTGCCAGCAGCGGCGTACCGAGGGGGCCTGGGGCCAACGTCCTGACTTTC
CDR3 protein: CASSGVPRGPGANVLTF

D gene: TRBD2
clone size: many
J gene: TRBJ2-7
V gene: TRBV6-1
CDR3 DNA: TGTGCCAGCAGTGAGCCGGGACTAGTGATCTACGAGCAGTACTTC
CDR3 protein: CASSEPGLVIYEQYF

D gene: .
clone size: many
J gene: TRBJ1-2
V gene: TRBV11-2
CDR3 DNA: TGTGCCAGCAGCCCATCGGGACAAACTTCCTCCTATGGCTACACCTTC
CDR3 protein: CASSPSGQTSSYGYTF

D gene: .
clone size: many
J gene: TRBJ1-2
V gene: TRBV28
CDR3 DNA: TGTGCCAGCAGTTTACTTTCCTGGTATGGCTACACCTTC
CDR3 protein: CASSLLSWYGYTF

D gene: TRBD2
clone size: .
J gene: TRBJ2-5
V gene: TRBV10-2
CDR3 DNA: TGCGCCAGCAGTGAGTCTGGTAGCGGGGCCACCAGGGAGACCCAGTACTTC
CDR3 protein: CASSESGSGATRETQYF

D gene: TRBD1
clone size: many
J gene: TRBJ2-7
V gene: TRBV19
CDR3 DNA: TGTGCCAGTAGTGCCATACAGGGGAGCAGCTCCTACGAGCAGTACTTC
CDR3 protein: CASSAIQGSSSYEQYF